These 20 T cell receptor beta chains originate from one sample sequenced in a study of shared clonotypes between healthy human individuals. Clones were read by immunoSEQ multiplex PCR, and TCRdb kept only the in-frame ones, dropping some. The sample includes 800,000 to 950,000 clones, around 96% of them seen just once. CD45RO-negative, CCR7-selected cells formed the naive CD8 fraction, which excluded terminally differentiated effector memory CD45RA+ cells. Sample: naive CD8+ T cells sorted from blood. These receptors all stem from a man aged 25 to 45 in good health.

The chain is built from TRBV15 and TRBJ2-5, with D tentatively TRBD2 (5 bases). The germline V gene has CDR1 LNHNV and CDR2 YYDKDF (reference sequence). V was shortened by 4 bases and J by 8 bases, with 23 bases between the two germline ends. There are 16 residues in the CDR3. The DNA for the CDR3 is TGTGCCACCAGCAAAATACTTACCGGGCCCGAGGGCACCCAGTACTTC. Protein: CATSKILTGPEGTQYF.

A single count supports this clone. The genes are TRBV4-3 and TRBJ2-3, with TRBD2 matching over 7 bases. CDR3 length: 15 amino acids. V lost 0 bases to trimming and J lost 11 bases; unmatched junction nucleotides: 11. Germline V gives CDR1 LGHNA, CDR2 YSLEER. DNA for the CDR3: TGCGCCAGCAGCCAAGATCCGCCTAGCGGAAGAGGGCAGTATTTT. Amino acids: CASSQDPPSGRGQYF.

V gene TRBV2 combines with J gene TRBJ1-1; D ambiguous. This CDR3 has 13 amino acids. The germline V gene has CDR1 SNHLY and CDR2 FYNNEI. Here the CDR3 reads CADLLGLNTEAFF. The CDR3 DNA reads TGTGCTGACCTACTCGGACTGAACACTGAAGCTTTCTTT. The variable domain in full, with the rest retrieved from reference TRBV2 and TRBJ1-1, is EPEVTQTPSHQVTQMGQEVILRCVPISNHLYFYWYRQILGQKVEFLVSFYNNEISEKSEIFDDQFSVERPDGSNFTLKIRSTKLEDSAMYFCADLLGLNTEAFFGQGTRLTVV.

The rearrangement joins TRBV21-1 to TRBJ2-3; the DNA was not used to check the table's D call, TRBD1. TRBV21-1 is shown as a pseudogene. This CDR3 is 16 amino acids long. The CDR3 region has the DNA TGTGCCAGCAGCGTTCGTGGGACAGGAATCACAGATACGCAGTATTTT. It specifies CASSVRGTGITDTQYF.

Remarks on this clone: The identical CDR3 is also encoded by other nucleotide sequences in the sample. This chain uses TRBV19 with TRBJ2-7, with D possibly TRBD1 on 5 matching bases. Per the germline V gene, CDR1 is LNHDA and CDR2 is SQIVND (reference sequence). CDR3 size: 13 residues. With 6 bases removed from V and 3 bases from J, the gap between germline ends came to 12 bases. CDR3 in amino acids: CASSMGQGYEQYF. The CDR3 bases are TGTGCCAGTAGCATGGGGCAGGGCTACGAGCAGTACTTC.

J is TRBJ2-1 and V is TRBV7-6; D remains ambiguous. The CDR3 runs to 14 residues. Germline V gene lookup returns CDR1 SGHVS and CDR2 FNYEAQ. The ends were cut back, 1 base at V and 7 bases at J, with 11 bases in the middle. The CDR3 loop is CASSLEVGGNEQFF. Here the CDR3 DNA reads TGTGCCAGCAGCTTAGAAGTTGGTGGGAATGAGCAGTTCTTC. Full variable domain (missing parts from reference TRBV7-6 and TRBJ2-1): GAGVSQSPRYKVTKRGQDVALRCDPISGHVSLYWYRQALGQGPEFLTYFNYEAQQDKSGLPNDRFSAERPEGSISTLTIQRTEQRDSAMYRCASSLEVGGNEQFFGPGTRLTVL.

V gene TRBV12-5 combines with J gene TRBJ2-7; 12 bases map to TRBD2. Germline trimming cut 3 bases from V and 0 bases from J; bases unmatched to any gene: 6. The CDR3 is made up of 17 amino acids. The V gene's germline CDR1 is LGHNT and CDR2 FRNRAP. The CDR3 DNA is TGTGCTAGTGGTTTAGGGACTAGCGGGTCTAGCTCCTACGAGCAGTACTTC. Encoded protein: CASGLGTSGSSSYEQYF.

The chain carries TRBV28 and TRBJ1-5, with 7 bases identical to TRBD1. The junction had 4 bases not matched to a gene; V was cut back by 8 bases and J by 0 bases. The CDR3 has 14 residues. Germline V lookup: CDR1 MDHEN, CDR2 SYDVKM. The CDR3 region is CASGRDSSNQPQHF. The CDR3 DNA reads TGTGCCAGCGGCCGGGACAGTAGCAATCAGCCCCAGCATTTT.

The genes are TRBV14 and TRBJ2-7; 8 bases fit TRBD2. Trimming took 2 bases from V and 3 from J; bases not matched to a gene: 6. The CDR3 length is 15 residues. Germline lookup yields CDR1 SGHDN and CDR2 FVKESK. CDR3 in amino acids: CASSQLREGLYEQYF. CDR3 DNA sequence: TGTGCCAGCAGCCAATTACGGGAGGGCCTCTACGAGCAGTACTTC.

The CDR3 region has the DNA TGTGCCAGCAGCTCGAGACAGGGAACGATCAACGAGCAGTACTTC. Residues: CASSSRQGTINEQYF. The rearrangement joins TRBV7-9 to TRBJ2-7, with TRBD1 matching 7 bases. CDR1 and CDR2 (germline): SEHNR, FQNEAQ (reference sequence). With 4 bases clipped from V and 5 bases from J, the junction kept 11 bases outside the gene matches. CDR3 length: 15 residues. The full variable domain, completed using reference TRBV7-9 and TRBJ2-7, is DTGVSQNPRHKITKRGQNVTFRCDPISEHNRLYWYRQTLGQGPEFLTYFQNEAQLEKSRLLSDRFSAERPKGSFSTLEIQRTEQGDSAMYLCASSSRQGTINEQYFGPGTRLTVT.

This chain connects TRBV5-1 to TRBJ1-5, with D perhaps TRBD1 (5 bases). Trimming removed 1 base from V and 7 bases from J, with 9 bases in between. CDR1 and CDR2 (germline): SGHRS, YFSETQ. The CDR3 consists of 13 residues. CDR3 protein: CASSLRGQQPQHF. The CDR3 nucleotides read TGCGCCAGCAGCTTGAGGGGCCAGCAGCCCCAGCATTTT.

The genes are TRBV7-9 and TRBJ1-5; perhaps TRBD1 as D (5 bases). The CDR3 sequence is 14 residues long. Deletions cut 1 base from V and 7 bases from J, with 11 bases between. Germline CDR1 reads SEHNR; CDR2 reads FQNEAQ (reference sequence). The CDR3 region has the DNA TGTGCCAGCAGCTTAGGCGGGGGACTCCAGCCCCAGCATTTT. Translation: CASSLGGGLQPQHF.

The chain couples TRBV5-4 to TRBJ2-7; possible D gene TRBD1, 6 bases. The germline CDR1 and CDR2 sequences are SGHNT and YYREEE (reference sequence). Between the trimmed V and J ends, which lost 4 bases and 0 bases, there was a span of 26 bases. There are 19 residues in the CDR3. The CDR3 protein is CASSTLWAGRDKSSYEQYF. The DNA for the CDR3 is TGTGCCAGCAGCACCCTATGGGCCGGTCGGGACAAGAGCTCCTACGAGCAGTACTTC. Using reference TRBV5-4 and TRBJ2-7 for the parts outside the CDR3, the full variable domain is ETGVTQSPTHLIKTRGQQVTLRCSSQSGHNTVSWYQQALGQGPQFIFQYYREEENGRGNFPPRFSGLQFPNYSSELNVNALELDDSALYLCASSTLWAGRDKSSYEQYFGPGTRLTVT.

V usage is TRBV14 and J usage is TRBJ2-7; TRBD2 aligns across 9 bases. V trimming: 4 bases; J trimming: 0 bases; junction bases outside the gene matches: 7. Per the germline V gene, CDR1 is SGHDN and CDR2 is FVKESK. This CDR3 has 16 amino acids. The CDR3 loop is CASSPLFSGSSYEQYF. The CDR3 nucleotides are TGTGCCAGCAGCCCACTCTTTAGCGGGAGCTCCTACGAGCAGTACTTC.

This chain links TRBV14 with TRBJ1-2; D is unclear. CDR1 SGHDN and CDR2 FVKESK come from the germline V gene. Trimming removed 0 bases from V and 4 bases from J, with 12 bases in between. The CDR3 consists of 15 residues. The CDR3 region is CASSQDRHGSYGYTF. In DNA, the CDR3 is TGTGCCAGCAGCCAAGATCGACACGGATCCTATGGCTACACCTTC.

This clone was detected only once. The chain links TRBV27 to TRBJ2-1; D may be TRBD2 (6 bases). Germline values: CDR1 MNHEY, CDR2 SMNVEV (reference sequence). V lost 4 bases to trimming and J lost 0 bases, with 13 bases between them. The CDR3 has 16 amino acids. CDR3 residues: CASSYGTGLSYNEQFF. CDR3 sequence (DNA): TGTGCCAGCAGTTACGGGACTGGACTCTCCTACAATGAGCAGTTCTTC.

This chain uses TRBV13 with TRBJ2-3; 11 nucleotides align to TRBD2. Germline CDR1 PRHDT, CDR2 FYEKMQ (reference sequence). With V trimmed by 2 bases and J by 5 bases, 6 bases remained unmatched. The CDR3 runs to 16 residues. In nucleotides, the CDR3 is TGTGCCAGCAGCTTACTTAGCGGGAGGGCCGGAGATACGCAGTATTTT. It specifies CASSLLSGRAGDTQYF. The variable domain in full, with the rest retrieved from reference TRBV13 and TRBJ2-3, is AAGVIQSPRHLIKEKRETATLKCYPIPRHDTVYWYQQGPGQDPQFLISFYEKMQSDKGSIPDRFSAQQFSDYHSELNMSSLELGDSALYFCASSLLSGRAGDTQYFGPGTRLTVL.

This chain uses TRBV10-3 with TRBJ2-1; D is tentatively TRBD1 or TRBD2 (5 bases each). The CDR3 runs to 14 residues. The germline V gene has CDR1 ENHRY and CDR2 SYGVKD. V was pared by 8 bases and J by 4 bases, with 15 bases between. As DNA, the CDR3 is TGTGCCATCCAGTGGGACCTTACATACAATGAGCAGTTCTTC. Translation gives CAIQWDLTYNEQFF.

The V gene is TRBV5-1, the J gene TRBJ2-1; TRBD2 agrees at 10 bases. The length of the CDR3 is 15 residues. J gave up 9 bases and V 1 base, and 7 bases lay outside the gene matches. Germline CDR1 SGHRS, CDR2 YFSETQ. CDR3 DNA sequence: TGCGCCAGCAGCTTGTCAGCGGGAGGGACAATTGAGCAGTTCTTC. Translated, it gives CASSLSAGGTIEQFF.

The V call is TRBV27, the J call TRBJ1-2; tentatively, D is TRBD1 (5 bases). V was cut by 6 bases and J by 4 bases, with 15 bases left in between. This CDR3 has 14 amino acids. Germline assignment: CDR1 MNHEY and CDR2 SMNVEV (reference sequence). The CDR3 DNA reads as TGTGCCAGCAGACCAGGGTTGGTTGGCTATGGCTACACCTTC. Translated: CASRPGLVGYGYTF.